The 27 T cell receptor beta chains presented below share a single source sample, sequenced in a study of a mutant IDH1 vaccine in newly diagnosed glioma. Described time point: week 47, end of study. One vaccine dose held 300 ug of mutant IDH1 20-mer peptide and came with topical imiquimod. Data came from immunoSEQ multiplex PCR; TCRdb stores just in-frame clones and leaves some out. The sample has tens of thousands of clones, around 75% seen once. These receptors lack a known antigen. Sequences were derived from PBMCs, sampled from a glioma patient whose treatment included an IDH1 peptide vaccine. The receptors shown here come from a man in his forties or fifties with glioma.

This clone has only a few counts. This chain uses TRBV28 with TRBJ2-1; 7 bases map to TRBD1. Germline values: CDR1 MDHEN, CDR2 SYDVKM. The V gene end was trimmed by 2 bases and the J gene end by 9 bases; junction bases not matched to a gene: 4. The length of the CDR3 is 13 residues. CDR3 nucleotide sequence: TGTGCCAGCAGTTTAGGGACAGCCGGTGAGCAGTTCTTC. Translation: CASSLGTAGEQFF.

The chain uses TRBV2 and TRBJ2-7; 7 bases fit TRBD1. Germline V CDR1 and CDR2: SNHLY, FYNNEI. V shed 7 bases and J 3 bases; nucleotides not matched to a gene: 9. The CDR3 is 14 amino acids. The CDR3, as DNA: TGTGCCAGCACCCTAAGGGGACAGTTCTACGAGCAGTACTTC. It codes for CASTLRGQFYEQYF.

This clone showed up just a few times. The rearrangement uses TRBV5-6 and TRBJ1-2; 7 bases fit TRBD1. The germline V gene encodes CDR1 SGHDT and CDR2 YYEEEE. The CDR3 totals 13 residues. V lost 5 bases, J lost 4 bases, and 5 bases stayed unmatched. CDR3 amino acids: CASRNTGAYGYTF. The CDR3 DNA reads TGTGCCAGCAGGAATACAGGGGCCTATGGCTACACCTTC.

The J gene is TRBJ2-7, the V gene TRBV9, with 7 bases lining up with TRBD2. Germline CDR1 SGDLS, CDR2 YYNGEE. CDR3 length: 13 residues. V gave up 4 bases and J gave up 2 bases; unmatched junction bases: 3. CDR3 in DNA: TGTGCCAGCAGCCGGGGGGAGGCCTACGAGCAGTACTTC. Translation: CASSRGEAYEQYF.

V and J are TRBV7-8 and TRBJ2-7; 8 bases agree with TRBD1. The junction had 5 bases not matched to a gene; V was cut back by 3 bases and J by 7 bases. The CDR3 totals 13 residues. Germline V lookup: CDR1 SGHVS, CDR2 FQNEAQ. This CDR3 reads CASSFDRDREQYF. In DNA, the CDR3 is TGTGCCAGCAGCTTTGACCGGGACAGGGAGCAGTACTTC.

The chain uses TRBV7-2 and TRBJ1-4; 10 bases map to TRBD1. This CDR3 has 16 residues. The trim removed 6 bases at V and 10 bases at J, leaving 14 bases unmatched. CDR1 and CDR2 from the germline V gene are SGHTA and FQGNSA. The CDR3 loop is CASSPDRQGARGKLFF. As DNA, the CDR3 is TGTGCCAGCAGTCCCGACCGACAGGGGGCGCGGGGAAAACTGTTTTTT.

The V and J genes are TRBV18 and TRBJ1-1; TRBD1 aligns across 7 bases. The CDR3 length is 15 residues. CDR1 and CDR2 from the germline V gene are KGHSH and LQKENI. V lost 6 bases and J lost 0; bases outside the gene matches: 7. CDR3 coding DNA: TGTGCCAGCTCTCTCCGGGACAGTTTGAACACTGAAGCTTTCTTT. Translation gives CASSLRDSLNTEAFF.

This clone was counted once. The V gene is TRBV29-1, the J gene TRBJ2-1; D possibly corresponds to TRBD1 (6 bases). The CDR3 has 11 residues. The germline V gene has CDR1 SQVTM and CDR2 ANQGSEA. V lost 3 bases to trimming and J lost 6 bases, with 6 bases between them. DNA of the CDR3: TGCAGCGTTGACAGGGGCAATGAGCAGTTCTTC. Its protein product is CSVDRGNEQFF.

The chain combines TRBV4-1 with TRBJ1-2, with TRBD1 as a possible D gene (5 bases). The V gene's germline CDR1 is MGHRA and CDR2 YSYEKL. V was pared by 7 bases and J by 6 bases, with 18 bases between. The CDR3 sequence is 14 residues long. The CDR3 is CASNWGGGGDGYTF. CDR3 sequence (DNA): TGCGCCAGCAACTGGGGTGGGGGAGGGGATGGCTACACCTTC.

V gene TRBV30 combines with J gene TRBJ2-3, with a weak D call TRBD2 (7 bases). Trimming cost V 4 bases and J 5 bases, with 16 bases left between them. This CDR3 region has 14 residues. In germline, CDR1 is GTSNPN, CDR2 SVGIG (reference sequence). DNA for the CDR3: TGTGCCTGGAACACGGGGGGCCTAGGAGATACGCAGTATTTT. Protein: CAWNTGGLGDTQYF.

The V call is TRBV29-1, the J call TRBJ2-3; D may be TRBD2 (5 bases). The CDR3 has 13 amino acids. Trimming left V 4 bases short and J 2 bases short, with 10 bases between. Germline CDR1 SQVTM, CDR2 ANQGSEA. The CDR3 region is CSVGTRDTDTQYF. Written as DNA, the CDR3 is TGCAGCGTTGGGACCCGGGACACAGATACGCAGTATTTT.

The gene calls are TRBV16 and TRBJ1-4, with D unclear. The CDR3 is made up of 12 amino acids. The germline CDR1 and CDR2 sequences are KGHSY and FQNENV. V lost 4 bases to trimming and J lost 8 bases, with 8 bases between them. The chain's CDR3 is CASSPQREKLFF. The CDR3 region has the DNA TGTGCCAGCAGCCCCCAGAGGGAAAAACTGTTTTTT. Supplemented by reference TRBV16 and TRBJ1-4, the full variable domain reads GEEVAQTPKHLVRGEGQKAKLYCAPIKGHSYVFWYQQVLKNEFKFLISFQNENVFDETGMPKERFSAKCLPNSPCSLEIQATKLEDSAVYFCASSPQREKLFFGSGTQLSVL.

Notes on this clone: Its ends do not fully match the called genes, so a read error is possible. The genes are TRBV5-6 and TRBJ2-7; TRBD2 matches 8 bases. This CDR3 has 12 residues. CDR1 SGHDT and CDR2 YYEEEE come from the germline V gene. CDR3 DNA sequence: TGTGCCAGCAGGTTAACGGGGGGGCAACTCCTCTTC. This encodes CASRLTGGQLLF.

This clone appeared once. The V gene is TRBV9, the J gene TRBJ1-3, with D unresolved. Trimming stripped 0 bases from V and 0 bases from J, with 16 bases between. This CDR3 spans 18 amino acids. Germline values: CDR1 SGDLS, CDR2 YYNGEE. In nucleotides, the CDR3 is TGTGCCAGCAGCGTAGTGGCGGACCAGCGCTTCTCTGGAAACACCATATATTTT. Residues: CASSVVADQRFSGNTIYF.

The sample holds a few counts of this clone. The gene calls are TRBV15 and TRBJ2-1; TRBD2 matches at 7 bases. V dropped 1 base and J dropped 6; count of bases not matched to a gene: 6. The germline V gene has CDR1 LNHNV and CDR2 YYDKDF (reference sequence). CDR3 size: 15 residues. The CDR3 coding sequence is TGTGCCACCAGCAGAGGACTAGCTAATATCAATGAGCAGTTCTTC. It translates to CATSRGLANINEQFF.

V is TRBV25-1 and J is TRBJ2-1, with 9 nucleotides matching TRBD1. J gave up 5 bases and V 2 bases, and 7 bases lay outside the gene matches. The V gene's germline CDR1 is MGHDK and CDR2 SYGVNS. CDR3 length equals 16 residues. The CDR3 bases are TGTGCCAGCAGTGAAAGGGGGACAGGGAATGACAATGAGCAGTTCTTC. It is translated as CASSERGTGNDNEQFF.

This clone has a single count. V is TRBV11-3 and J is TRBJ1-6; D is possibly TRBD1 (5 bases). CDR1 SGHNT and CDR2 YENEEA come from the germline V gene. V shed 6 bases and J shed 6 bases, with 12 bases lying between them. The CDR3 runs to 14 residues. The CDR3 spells CASSLHGANSPLHF. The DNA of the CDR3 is TGTGCCAGCAGTCTACACGGGGCTAATTCACCCCTCCACTTT.

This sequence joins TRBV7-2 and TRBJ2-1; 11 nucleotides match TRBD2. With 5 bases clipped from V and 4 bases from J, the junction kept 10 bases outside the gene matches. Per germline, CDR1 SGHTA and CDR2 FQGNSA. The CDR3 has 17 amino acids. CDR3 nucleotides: TGTGCCAGCAGCATCGGAGGTAGCGGGGGGGGGTACAATGAGCAGTTCTTC. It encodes CASSIGGSGGGYNEQFF.

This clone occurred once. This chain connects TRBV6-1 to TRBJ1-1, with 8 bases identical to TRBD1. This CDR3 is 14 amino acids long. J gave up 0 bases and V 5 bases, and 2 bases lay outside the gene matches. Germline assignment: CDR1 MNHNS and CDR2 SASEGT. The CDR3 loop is CASSPDRVNTEAFF. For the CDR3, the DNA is TGTGCCAGCAGTCCGGACAGGGTGAACACTGAAGCTTTCTTT.

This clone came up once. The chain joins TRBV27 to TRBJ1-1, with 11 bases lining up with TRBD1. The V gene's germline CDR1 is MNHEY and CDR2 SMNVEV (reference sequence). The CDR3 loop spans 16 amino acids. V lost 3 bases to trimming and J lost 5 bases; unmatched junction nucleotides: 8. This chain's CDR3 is CASSLIGQGARTEAFF. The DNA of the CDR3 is TGTGCCAGCAGTTTGATAGGACAGGGGGCGAGGACTGAAGCTTTCTTT.

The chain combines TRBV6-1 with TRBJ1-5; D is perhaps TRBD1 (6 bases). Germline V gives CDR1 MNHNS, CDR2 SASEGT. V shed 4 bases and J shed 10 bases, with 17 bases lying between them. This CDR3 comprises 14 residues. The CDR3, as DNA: TGTGCCAGCAGTGCGACAGGTAGCAGGGTACCCCAGCATTTT. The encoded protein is CASSATGSRVPQHF.

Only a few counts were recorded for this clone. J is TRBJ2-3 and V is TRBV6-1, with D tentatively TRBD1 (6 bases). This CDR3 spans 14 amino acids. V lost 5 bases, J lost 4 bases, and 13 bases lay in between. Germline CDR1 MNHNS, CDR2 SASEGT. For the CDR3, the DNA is TGTGCCAGCAGTACTATACAGGGATCAGATACGCAGTATTTT. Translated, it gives CASSTIQGSDTQYF.

The CDR3 here is CAWSRGQGLSGGEQYF. The CDR3 bases are TGTGCCTGGAGTAGAGGACAGGGACTTTCGGGGGGGGAGCAGTACTTC. The genes are TRBV30 and TRBJ2-7; D is possibly TRBD1 or TRBD2 (8 bases each). From germline, CDR1 is GTSNPN and CDR2 SVGIG (reference sequence). V was cut by 2 bases and J by 7 bases, with 24 bases left in between. The CDR3 covers 16 residues.

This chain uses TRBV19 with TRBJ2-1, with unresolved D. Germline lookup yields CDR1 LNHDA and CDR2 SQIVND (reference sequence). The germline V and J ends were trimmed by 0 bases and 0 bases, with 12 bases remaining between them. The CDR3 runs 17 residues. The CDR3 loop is CASSIDHSASSYNEQFF. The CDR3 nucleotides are TGTGCCAGTAGTATAGATCACAGCGCGAGCTCCTACAATGAGCAGTTCTTC.

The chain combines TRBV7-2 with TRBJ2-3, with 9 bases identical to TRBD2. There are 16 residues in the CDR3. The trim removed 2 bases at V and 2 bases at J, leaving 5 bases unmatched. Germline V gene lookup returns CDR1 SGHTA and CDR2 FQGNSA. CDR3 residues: CASSLQAGGLTDTQYF. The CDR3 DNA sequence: TGTGCCAGCAGCTTACAAGCGGGGGGTCTCACAGATACGCAGTATTTT.

The CDR3 bases are TGCAGCGTTGAAACGGGGTCAACCACAGATACGCAGTATTTT. It encodes CSVETGSTTDTQYF. This chain joins TRBV29-1 and TRBJ2-3; D might be TRBD2 (5 bases). Between the trimmed V and J ends, which lost 2 bases and 2 bases, there was a span of 11 bases. The CDR3 has 14 amino acids. Germline CDR1 reads SQVTM; CDR2 reads ANQGSEA.

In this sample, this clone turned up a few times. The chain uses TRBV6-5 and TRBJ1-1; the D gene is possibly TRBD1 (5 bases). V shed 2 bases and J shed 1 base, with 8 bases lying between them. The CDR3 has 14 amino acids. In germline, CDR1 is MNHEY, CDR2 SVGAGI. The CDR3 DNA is TGTGCCAGCAGTTACGGGACTACGAACACTGAAGCTTTCTTT. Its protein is CASSYGTTNTEAFF.